Listed here are 29 T cell receptor beta chains from one sample, sequenced in a study of T cell responses to AZD1222 COVID-19 vaccine. The method was immunoSEQ multiplex PCR; TCRdb's version includes in-frame clones alone and lacks a portion of them. This sample has roughly 100,000 clones; less than 90% occur once, and the top ten carry approximately 3.7%. The sample consisted of peripheral blood, taken on day 0 of AZD1222 vaccination. The receptors originated from an adult in good health.

The chain employs TRBV27 and TRBJ1-6; a possible D gene is TRBD1 (5 bases). This CDR3 is built from 15 residues. The V end was cut by 5 bases, the J end by 6 bases, with 14 bases between. Germline CDR1 and CDR2: MNHEY and SMNVEV (reference sequence). The CDR3 loop is CASSRGRGFNSPLHF. The CDR3 DNA follows: TGTGCCAGCAGTAGGGGTCGAGGGTTTAATTCACCCCTCCACTTT.

The chain couples TRBV3-1 (or the pseudogene TRBV3-2) to TRBJ2-3; D gene unclear. This CDR3 spans 13 amino acids. Trimming stripped 2 bases from V and 4 bases from J, with 7 bases between. The V gene's germline CDR1 is LGHDT and CDR2 YNNKEL (reference sequence). The CDR3 bases are TGTGCCAGCAGCCAATATGGGGCAGATACGCAGTATTTT. It codes for CASSQYGADTQYF.

The J gene is TRBJ1-6, the V gene TRBV9; weak D call: TRBD1 (5 bases). CDR1 and CDR2 from the germline V gene are SGDLS and YYNGEE. V was trimmed by 6 bases and J by 9 bases, leaving 10 bases between them. The CDR3 sequence is 12 residues long. The CDR3 loop is CASTRDGSPLHF. The CDR3 DNA sequence: TGTGCCAGCACCAGGGACGGTTCACCCCTCCACTTT.

The V gene is TRBV29-1, the J gene TRBJ1-2, with D possibly matching TRBD1 (6 bases). The CDR3 covers 14 residues. CDR1 and CDR2 from the germline V gene are SQVTM and ANQGSEA. The V end lost 2 bases, the J end lost 2 bases, and 12 bases lay between the germline ends. CDR3 amino acids: CSVEREGENYGYTF. The CDR3 region has the DNA TGCAGCGTTGAACGGGAGGGGGAAAACTATGGCTACACCTTC.

The V call is TRBV5-6, the J call TRBJ2-7, with unresolved D. The germline V gene encodes CDR1 SGHDT and CDR2 YYEEEE. Trimming cost V 4 bases and J 6 bases, with 17 bases left between them. The CDR3 has 14 amino acids. In DNA form, the CDR3 reads TGTGCCAGCAGCCTTTTGACGGCCGGGCCCGAGCAGTACTTC. Encoded protein: CASSLLTAGPEQYF.

This chain joins TRBV6-2 or TRBV6-3 and TRBJ1-2; possible D gene TRBD1, 5 bases. V lost 2 bases to trimming and J lost 8 bases, with 15 bases between them. CDR1 MNHEY and CDR2 SVGEGT come from the germline V gene. CDR3 length: 14 residues. The CDR3 nucleotides are TGTGCCAGCAGTTACCTTACCCGGGGGAGCGGCTACACCTTC. Its protein product is CASSYLTRGSGYTF.

The chain combines TRBV7-2 with TRBJ1-6; D call uncertain. Germline V lookup: CDR1 SGHTA, CDR2 FQGNSA. V was cut by 1 base and J by 5 bases, with 9 bases left in between. This CDR3 contains 15 residues. CDR3 bases: TGTGCCAGCAGCTTAGTGAGGACTCATAATTCACCCCTCCACTTT. Encoded protein: CASSLVRTHNSPLHF.

The chain uses TRBV19 and TRBJ1-4; no clear D. Germline V gene data show CDR1 as LNHDA and CDR2 as SQIVND (reference sequence). The CDR3 consists of 14 residues. Between the trimmed V and J ends, which lost 2 bases and 8 bases, there was a span of 12 bases. The CDR3 coding sequence is TGTGCCAGTAGTATAACCGGGATCCGGGAAAAACTGTTTTTT. Its protein product is CASSITGIREKLFF.

The rearrangement uses TRBV27 and TRBJ1-4, with D possibly being TRBD1 (6 bases). The V end lost 2 bases, the J end lost 7 bases, and 11 bases lay between the germline ends. This CDR3 is 14 amino acids long. CDR1 is MNHEY, CDR2 SMNVEV, per germline (reference sequence). DNA for the CDR3: TGTGCCAGCAGTTTAGTCAGGGGAGGTGAAAAACTGTTTTTT. Protein sequence: CASSLVRGGEKLFF.

CDR3 in amino acids: CASSLGSQDYQPQHF. Written as DNA, the CDR3 is TGTGCCAGCAGCTTAGGATCCCAGGACTATCAGCCCCAGCATTTT. The V and J genes are TRBV7-2 and TRBJ1-5; D unclear. The CDR3 is made up of 15 amino acids. Germline assignment: CDR1 SGHTA and CDR2 FQGNSA. Between the trimmed V and J ends, which lost 1 base and 5 bases, there was a span of 12 bases.

The chain combines TRBV10-3 with TRBJ2-1; D not resolved. Germline V gene sequence: CDR1 ENHRY, CDR2 SYGVKD. V dropped 6 bases and J dropped 0 bases, with 12 bases sitting between them. The CDR3 runs to 15 residues. The CDR3 is CAIRTGVSSYNEQFF. The DNA for the CDR3 is TGTGCCATCAGGACTGGGGTGAGCTCCTACAATGAGCAGTTCTTC.

The J gene is TRBJ2-1, the V gene TRBV27, with a possible D match to TRBD2 (6 bases). This CDR3 comprises 16 residues. Germline lookup yields CDR1 MNHEY and CDR2 SMNVEV (reference sequence). The ends were cut back, 3 bases at V and 0 bases at J, with 12 bases in the middle. The CDR3 loop reads CASSLRGLNSYNEQFF. The CDR3 nucleotides read TGTGCCAGCAGTTTGAGGGGACTTAACTCCTACAATGAGCAGTTCTTC.

The V call is TRBV7-6, the J call TRBJ2-3; 7 bases align to TRBD2. Trimming at V came to 7 bases and at J to 0 bases, leaving 7 bases not matched to a gene. Germline CDR1 is SGHVS and CDR2 is FNYEAQ. This CDR3 has 15 residues. CDR3 in amino acids: CASNPSRGSTDTQYF. CDR3 bases: TGTGCCAGCAACCCATCGCGGGGGAGCACAGATACGCAGTATTTT.

The rearrangement links TRBV3-1 (or the pseudogene TRBV3-2) to TRBJ2-7; D not certain. CDR3 size: 13 residues. Germline CDR1 reads LGHDT; CDR2 reads YNNKEL (reference sequence). Trimming cost V 2 bases and J 7 bases, with 12 bases left between them. CDR3: CASSQNPFGEQYF. Written as DNA, the CDR3 is TGTGCCAGCAGCCAAAATCCGTTTGGGGAGCAGTACTTC.

V usage is TRBV6-6 and J usage is TRBJ2-4; 8 bases match TRBD1. Losses at the gene ends were 2 bases for V and 4 bases for J; bases not matched to a gene: 1. The CDR3 sequence is 14 residues long. The germline V gene has CDR1 MNHNY and CDR2 SVGAGI (reference sequence). CDR3 loop: CASSYGDRKNIQYF. The DNA for the CDR3 is TGTGCCAGCAGTTACGGGGACAGGAAAAACATTCAGTACTTC.

The chain joins TRBV10-3 to TRBJ1-6, with D perhaps matching TRBD1 (5 bases). Trimming stripped 2 bases from V and 7 bases from J, with 12 bases between. From germline, CDR1 is ENHRY and CDR2 SYGVKD. The CDR3 is 15 amino acids. The CDR3 here is CAISEGGRDNSPLHF. In DNA form, the CDR3 reads TGTGCCATCAGTGAGGGCGGCAGGGACAATTCACCCCTCCACTTT.

This chain uses TRBV6-5 with TRBJ1-5, with 12 bases that match TRBD1. CDR1 and CDR2 from the germline V gene are MNHEY and SVGAGI. With V trimmed by 6 bases and J by 8 bases, 8 bases remained unmatched. CDR3 length equals 15 residues. The CDR3, as DNA: TGTGCCAGCAGGTCCGGGACAGGGGGCGAGGAGCCCCAGCATTTT. It codes for CASRSGTGGEEPQHF.

This clone was recorded only once. CDR3 protein: CASGFIGGNTIYF. CDR3 sequence (DNA): TGTGCTAGTGGTTTTATTGGGGGGAACACCATATATTTT. The chain couples TRBV12-5 to TRBJ1-3, with a weak D call TRBD1 (5 bases). CDR3 length: 13 amino acids. Trimming pared 3 bases from V and 7 bases from J, leaving 10 bases between. Germline-derived CDR1 and CDR2 are LGHNT and FRNRAP.

CDR3 protein: CASSSRDSTDTQYF. CDR3 sequence (DNA): TGTGCCAGCAGCTCACGGGACAGCACAGATACGCAGTATTTT. The chain couples TRBV7-2 to TRBJ2-3; either TRBD1 or TRBD2 may fit D (5 bases each). The germline V and J ends were trimmed by 4 bases and 0 bases, with 8 bases remaining between them. CDR1 is SGHTA and CDR2 is FQGNSA in the germline V gene. The CDR3 runs 14 residues.

The chain carries TRBV3-1 (or the pseudogene TRBV3-2) and TRBJ1-3; no definite D call. The CDR3 runs 15 residues. Per germline, CDR1 LGHDT and CDR2 YNNKEL (reference sequence). The V end lost 4 bases, the J end lost 1 base, and 11 bases lay between the germline ends. The CDR3 loop reads CASSPRGGSGNTIYF. The CDR3 DNA reads as TGTGCCAGCAGCCCAAGAGGAGGGTCTGGAAACACCATATATTTT.

This clone was seen only once. This chain joins TRBV3-1 (or the pseudogene TRBV3-2) and TRBJ2-4; either TRBD1 or TRBD2 may supply D (5 bases each). The V gene lost 9 bases and the J gene lost 0 bases, with 9 bases spanning the gap. The CDR3 is 13 amino acids. Germline V gives CDR1 LGHDT, CDR2 YNNKEL (reference sequence). The CDR3: CARGRVAKNIQYF. The CDR3 DNA reads TGTGCCAGGGGACGTGTAGCCAAAAACATTCAGTACTTC.

The J gene is TRBJ2-3, the V gene TRBV13, with D tentatively TRBD2 (6 bases). Trimming cost V 2 bases and J 1 base, with 10 bases left between them. The germline V gene encodes CDR1 PRHDT and CDR2 FYEKMQ (reference sequence). This CDR3 has 15 residues. This CDR3 is CASSLTSWGTDTQYF. Written as DNA, the CDR3 is TGTGCCAGCAGCTTAACTAGCTGGGGCACAGATACGCAGTATTTT.

V usage is TRBV6-2 or TRBV6-3 and J usage is TRBJ2-5; weak D call: TRBD2 (6 bases). With 2 bases removed from V and 4 bases from J, the gap between germline ends came to 11 bases. CDR3 length equals 14 residues. Germline CDR1 MNHEY, CDR2 SVGEGT. The CDR3 protein is CASSYGGGAETQYF. DNA for the CDR3: TGTGCCAGCAGTTACGGTGGAGGGGCAGAGACCCAGTACTTC.

This chain joins TRBV6-4 and TRBJ1-4; no reliable D call. Trimming removed 2 bases at V and 1 base at J, with 8 bases between. The length of the CDR3 is 15 residues. CDR1 and CDR2 (germline): MRHNA, SNTAGT. The CDR3 nucleotides are TGTGCCAGCAGTGACAAGCCAGGAACTAATGAAAAACTGTTTTTT. Translated: CASSDKPGTNEKLFF.

This clone was counted only a few times. The chain links TRBV5-1 to TRBJ2-6, with D maybe TRBD2 (5 bases). Trimming took off 5 bases at V and 2 bases at J, with 5 bases between the two ends. The CDR3 is 13 residues long. Germline V lookup: CDR1 SGHRS, CDR2 YFSETQ. CDR3 region: CASREAGANVLTF. CDR3 in DNA: TGCGCCAGCAGGGAGGCTGGGGCCAACGTCCTGACTTTC.

This sequence joins TRBV6-5 and TRBJ2-7, with 7 positions matching TRBD1. V lost 5 bases to trimming and J lost 3 bases; unmatched junction nucleotides: 10. The germline V gene has CDR1 MNHEY and CDR2 SVGAGI. The CDR3 is made up of 15 amino acids. CDR3 nucleotides: TGTGCCAGCAGTCCTAGGCCCGGGACAGACTACGAGCAGTACTTC. Translation: CASSPRPGTDYEQYF.

The V and J genes are TRBV5-8 and TRBJ1-2; the D is unclear. This CDR3 is 14 amino acids long. Germline values: CDR1 SGHTS, CDR2 YDEGEE. V gave up 5 bases and J gave up 1 base, with 12 bases separating them. CDR3 DNA sequence: TGTGCCAGCAGGCCGATTGGAGTTAACTATGGCTACACCTTC. Translated, it gives CASRPIGVNYGYTF.

V gene TRBV6-4 combines with J gene TRBJ2-1, with 10 bases aligning to TRBD1. Germline-derived CDR1 and CDR2 are MRHNA and SNTAGT. The CDR3 extends over 15 amino acids. Trimming cost V 6 bases and J 2 bases; bases outside gene matches: 4. The CDR3 is CASRKTGGPYNEQFF. The CDR3 nucleotides read TGTGCCAGCAGAAAGACAGGGGGCCCCTACAATGAGCAGTTCTTC.

The sample holds a few counts of this clone. Other nucleotide sequences in the sample specify the same CDR3. V usage is TRBV6-1 and J usage is TRBJ2-7, with 8 bases lining up with TRBD1. The CDR3 has 15 amino acids. The germline gives CDR1 MNHNS, CDR2 SASEGT. The V gene end was trimmed by 1 base and the J gene end by 1 base; junction bases not matched to a gene: 3. CDR3 residues: CASSEGQGNSYEQYF. In nucleotides, the CDR3 is TGTGCCAGCAGTGAAGGACAGGGGAATTCCTACGAGCAGTACTTC.